The clone carrying this T cell receptor (beta chain) is medium-sized in the sample. Its cognate antigen is unknown. Reverse transcription used 450 to 550 ng RNA and constant-region primers for alpha and beta. Each of the alpha and beta chains got its own library through chain-specific third strand synthesis with indices. MiXCR, run by TCRdb on the 5' RACE reads, gives a single entry per CDR3 protein. The sample has 4,500 to 6,500 distinct CDR3 sequences, 8.5% to 9% seen once. Roughly three months, about 14 weeks, into antiretroviral therapy, follow-up blood was collected. Whole blood was used without fractionation, so all unsorted peripheral T cells were included. This sample was included in a study of HIV-infected patients and healthy controls. V lost 4 bases and J lost 0, with 7 bases in between. Germline assignment: CDR1 LNHNV and CDR2 YYDKDF (reference sequence). This CDR3 comprises 14 residues.

Study-wide points: Significant mean usage differences between HIV-infected patients and controls involved eight alpha and eight beta V genes.

The sample in question was blood, obtained during antiretroviral therapy. This sequence originates from an adult with HIV infection. This sequence joins TRBV15 and TRBJ1-5; D call uncertain. CDR3 DNA: TGTGCCACCAGCAAAGGGCTTAGCAATCAGCCCCAGCATTTT. The encoded protein is CATSKGLSNQPQHF.